This T cell receptor beta chain was obtained from a study of cytomegalovirus exposure and HLA in healthy donors. Findings of the study overall: Three chains linked to CMV were shown in vitro to be specific for CMV antigens. When analyzed later, the rates of TCR association showed variation by HLA locus, with DRB1 the most and HLA-C the fewest.

As to this clone: Its antigen is still unknown.

The donors comprised healthy bone marrow donors. CDR1 and CDR2 (germline): GTSNPN, SVGIG (reference sequence). There are 14 residues in the CDR3. V trimming: 0 bases; J trimming: 3 bases; junction bases outside the gene matches: 1. The PCR ran on 60 Vbeta and 13 Jbeta primers. TCRdb's table, derived via immunoSEQ multiplex PCR, lists solely in-frame clones and lacks some. The sample lists 100,000 to 150,000 clones, around 80% seen once, with about 1.8% in the top ten. The rearrangement uses TRBV30 and TRBJ2-7; TRBD2 matches 11 bases. Input material: PBMCs. The TCR was taken from a woman aged 45 to 65 in good health and CMV-seronegative. CDR3 protein: CAWSVGTSGYEQYF. The CDR3 DNA reads TGTGCCTGGAGTGTAGGGACTAGCGGCTACGAGCAGTACTTC.